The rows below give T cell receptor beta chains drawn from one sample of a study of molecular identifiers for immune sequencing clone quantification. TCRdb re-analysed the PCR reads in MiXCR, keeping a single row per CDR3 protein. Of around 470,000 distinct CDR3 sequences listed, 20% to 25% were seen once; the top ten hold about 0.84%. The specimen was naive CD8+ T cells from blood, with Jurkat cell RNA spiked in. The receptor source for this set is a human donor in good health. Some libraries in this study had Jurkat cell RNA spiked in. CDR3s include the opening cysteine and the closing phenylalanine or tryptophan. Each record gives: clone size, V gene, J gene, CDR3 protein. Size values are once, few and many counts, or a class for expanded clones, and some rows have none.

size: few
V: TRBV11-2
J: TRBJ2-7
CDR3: CASSHSGYEQYF

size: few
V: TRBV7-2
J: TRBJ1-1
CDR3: CASSWGTSNTEAFF

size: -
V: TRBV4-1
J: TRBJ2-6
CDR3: CASSQEPSSGANVLTF

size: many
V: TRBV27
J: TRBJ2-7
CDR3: CASSLAPSSYEQYF

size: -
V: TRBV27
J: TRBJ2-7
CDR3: CASSFNDRGYEQYF

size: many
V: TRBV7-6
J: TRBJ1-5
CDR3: CASSPSSPDSYLISPQHF

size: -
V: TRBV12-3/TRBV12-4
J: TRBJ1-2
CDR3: CASSPGGGAYGYTF

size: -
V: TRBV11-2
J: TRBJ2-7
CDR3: CASSLEVIDYEQYF

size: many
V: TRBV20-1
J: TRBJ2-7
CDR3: CSARSSFPYEQYF

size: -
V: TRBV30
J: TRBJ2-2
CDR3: CAWSVMGIGELFF

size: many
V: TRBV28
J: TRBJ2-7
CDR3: CASSNPGRYEQYF

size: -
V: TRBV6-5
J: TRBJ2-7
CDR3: CASSQGSPYEQYF

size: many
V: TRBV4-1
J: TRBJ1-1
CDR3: CASSQDPGVLMRGEAFF

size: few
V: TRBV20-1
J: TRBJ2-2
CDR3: CSANRVDTGELFF

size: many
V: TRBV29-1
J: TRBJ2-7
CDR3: CSVDFQGAGEQYF

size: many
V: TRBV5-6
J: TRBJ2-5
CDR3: CASSLRTGDQETQYF

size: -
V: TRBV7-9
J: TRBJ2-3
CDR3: CASSDRDRVADTQYF

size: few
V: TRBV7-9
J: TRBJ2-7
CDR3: CASSPRNRGYEQYF

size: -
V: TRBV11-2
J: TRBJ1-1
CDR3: CASRPAYTEAFF

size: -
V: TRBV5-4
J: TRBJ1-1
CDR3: CASSLQGGRSNTEAFF

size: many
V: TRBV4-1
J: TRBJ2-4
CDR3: CASRGQGSAKNIQYF

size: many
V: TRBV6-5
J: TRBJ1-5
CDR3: CASSHGTRGQPQHF

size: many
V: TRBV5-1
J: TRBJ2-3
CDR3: CASSSRLAGEDMLSDTQYF

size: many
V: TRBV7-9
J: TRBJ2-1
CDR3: CASSRSWEYNEQFF

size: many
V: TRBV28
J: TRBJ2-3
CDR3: CASSGLADSSTDTQYF

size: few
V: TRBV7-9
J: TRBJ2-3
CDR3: CASSLTWDSGTDTQYF

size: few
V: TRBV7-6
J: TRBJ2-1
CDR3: CASSLGTGRGYEQFF